This T cell receptor (beta chain) was captured in a study of cytomegalovirus exposure and HLA in healthy donors. Broader study findings: An analysis done earlier found most TCR beta V segments productive about 90% or about 30% of the time. The authors enumerated some 160 TCR beta chains as linked to cytomegalovirus. One cluster of highly shared sequence variants probably arose as a sequencing artifact.

As for this clone: Its specificity is not known. One end of the junction is discordant with germline, which a read error may explain.

This CDR3 has 18 residues. Germline V gene sequence: CDR1 LGHNA, CDR2 YSLEER. The study ran its PCR with 60 Vbeta and 13 Jbeta primers. Generated by immunoSEQ multiplex PCR, the TCRdb table keeps only in-frame clones and is missing some. The sample carries over 30,000 clones, 65% to 90% recorded once. The sequence derives from a woman aged 18-29 years in good health and CMV-seronegative. Sequencing was carried out using PBMCs. This rearrangement joins TRBV4-3 to TRBJ1-2, with 7 positions matching TRBD1. The CDR3 here is CASSRQLDGQVTNYGYPF. CDR3 sequence (DNA): TGCGCCAGCAGCCGGCAACTTGATGGACAGGTTACTAACTATGGCTACCCCTTC.